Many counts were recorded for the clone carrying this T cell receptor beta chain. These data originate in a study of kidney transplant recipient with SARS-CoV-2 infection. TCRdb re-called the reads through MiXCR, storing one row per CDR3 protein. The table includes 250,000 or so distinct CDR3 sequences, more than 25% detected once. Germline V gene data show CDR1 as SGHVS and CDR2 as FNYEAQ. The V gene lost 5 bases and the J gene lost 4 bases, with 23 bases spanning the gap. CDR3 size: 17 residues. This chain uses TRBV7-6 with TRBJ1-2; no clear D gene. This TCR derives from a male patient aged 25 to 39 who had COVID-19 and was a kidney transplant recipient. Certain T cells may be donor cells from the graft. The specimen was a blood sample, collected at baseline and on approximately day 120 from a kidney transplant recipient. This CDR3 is CASSDFCESRKTYGYTF. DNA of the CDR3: TGTGCCAGCAGCGATTTTTGTGAATCTCGAAAGACCTATGGCTACACCTTC.